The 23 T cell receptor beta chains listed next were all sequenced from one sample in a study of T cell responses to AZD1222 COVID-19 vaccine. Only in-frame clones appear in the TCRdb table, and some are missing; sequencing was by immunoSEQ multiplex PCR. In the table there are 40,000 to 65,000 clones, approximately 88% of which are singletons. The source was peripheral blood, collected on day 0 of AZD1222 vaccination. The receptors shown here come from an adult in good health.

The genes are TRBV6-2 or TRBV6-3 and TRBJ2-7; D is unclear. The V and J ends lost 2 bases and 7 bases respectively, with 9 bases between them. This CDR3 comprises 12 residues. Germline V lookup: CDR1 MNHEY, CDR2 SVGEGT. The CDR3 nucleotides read TGTGCCAGCAGTTACCAGACTCGGGAGCAGTACTTC. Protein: CASSYQTREQYF.

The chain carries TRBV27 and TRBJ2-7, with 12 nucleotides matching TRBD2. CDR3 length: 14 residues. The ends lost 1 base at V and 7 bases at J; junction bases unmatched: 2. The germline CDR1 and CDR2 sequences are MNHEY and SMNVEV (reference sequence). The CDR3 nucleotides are TGTGCCAGCAGTTTATGGACTAGCGGGGCAGAGCAGTACTTC. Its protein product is CASSLWTSGAEQYF.

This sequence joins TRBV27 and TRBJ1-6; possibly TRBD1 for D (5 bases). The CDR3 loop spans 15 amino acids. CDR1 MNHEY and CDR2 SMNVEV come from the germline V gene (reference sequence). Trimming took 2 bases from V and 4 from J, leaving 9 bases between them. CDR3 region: CASSLAQEYNSPLHF. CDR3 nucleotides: TGTGCCAGCAGTTTAGCACAGGAGTATAATTCACCCCTCCACTTT.

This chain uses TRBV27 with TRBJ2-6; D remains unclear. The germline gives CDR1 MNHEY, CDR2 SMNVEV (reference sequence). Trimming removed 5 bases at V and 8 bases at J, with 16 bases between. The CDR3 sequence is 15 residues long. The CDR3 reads CASSHPALKTNVLTF. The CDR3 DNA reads TGTGCCAGCAGTCACCCCGCATTGAAGACCAACGTCCTGACTTTC.

CDR3 sequence: CSVATPTENTGELFF. Written as DNA, the CDR3 is TGCAGCGTTGCAACTCCCACGGAGAACACCGGGGAGCTGTTTTTT. The V and J genes are TRBV29-1 and TRBJ2-2; D gene uncertain. Germline CDR1 and CDR2: SQVTM and ANQGSEA. V was clipped by 4 bases and J by 1 base, with 13 bases between them. This CDR3 has 15 amino acids.

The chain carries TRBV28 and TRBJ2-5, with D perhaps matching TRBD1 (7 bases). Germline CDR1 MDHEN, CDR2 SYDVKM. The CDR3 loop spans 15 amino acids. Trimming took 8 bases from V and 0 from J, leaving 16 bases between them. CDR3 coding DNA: TGTGCCAGCCGCAGGGGGGCGCCCAACCAAGAGACCCAGTACTTC. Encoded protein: CASRRGAPNQETQYF. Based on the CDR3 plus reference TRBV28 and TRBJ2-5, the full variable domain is DVKVTQSSRYLVKRTGEKVFLECVQDMDHENMFWYRQDPGLGLRLIYFSYDVKMKEKGDIPEGYSVSREKKERFSLILESASTNQTSMYLCASRRGAPNQETQYFGPGTRLLVL.

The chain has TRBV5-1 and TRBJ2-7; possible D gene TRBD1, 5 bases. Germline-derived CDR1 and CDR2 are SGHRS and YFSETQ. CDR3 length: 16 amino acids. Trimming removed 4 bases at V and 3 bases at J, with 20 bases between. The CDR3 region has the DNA TGCGCCAGCAGCCCCAACATCGCGGTCAGGGACTACGAGCAGTACTTC. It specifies CASSPNIAVRDYEQYF.

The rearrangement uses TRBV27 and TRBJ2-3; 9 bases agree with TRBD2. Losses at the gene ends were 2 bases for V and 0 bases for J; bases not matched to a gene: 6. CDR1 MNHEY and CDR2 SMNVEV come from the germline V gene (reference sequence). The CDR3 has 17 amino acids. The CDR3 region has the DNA TGTGCCAGCAGTTTAGATCGGCTAGCGGGGAGCACAGATACGCAGTATTTT. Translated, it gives CASSLDRLAGSTDTQYF.

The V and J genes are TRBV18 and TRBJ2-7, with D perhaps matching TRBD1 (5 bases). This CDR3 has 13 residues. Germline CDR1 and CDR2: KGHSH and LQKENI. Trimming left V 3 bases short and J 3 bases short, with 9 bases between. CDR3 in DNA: TGTGCCAGCTCACCTGACAGCAACTACGAGCAGTACTTC. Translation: CASSPDSNYEQYF.

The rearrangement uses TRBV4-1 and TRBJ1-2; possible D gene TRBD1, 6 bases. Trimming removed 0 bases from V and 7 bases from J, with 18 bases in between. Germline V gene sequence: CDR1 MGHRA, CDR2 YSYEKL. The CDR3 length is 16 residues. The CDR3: CASSQDPMDSGSGYTF. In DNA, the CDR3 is TGCGCCAGCAGCCAAGATCCTATGGACAGTGGGTCTGGCTACACCTTC.

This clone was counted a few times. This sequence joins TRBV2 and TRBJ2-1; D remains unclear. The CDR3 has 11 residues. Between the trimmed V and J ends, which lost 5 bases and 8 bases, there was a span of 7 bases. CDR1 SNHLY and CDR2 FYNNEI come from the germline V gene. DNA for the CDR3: TGTGCCAGCAGTTACAGCGATGAGCAGTTCTTC. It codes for CASSYSDEQFF.

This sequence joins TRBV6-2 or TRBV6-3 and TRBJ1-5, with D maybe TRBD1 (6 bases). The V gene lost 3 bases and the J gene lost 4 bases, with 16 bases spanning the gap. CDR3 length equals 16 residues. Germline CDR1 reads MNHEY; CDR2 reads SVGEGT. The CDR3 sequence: CASSYPAGRGNQPQHF. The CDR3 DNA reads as TGTGCCAGCAGTTATCCTGCGGGCAGGGGTAATCAGCCCCAGCATTTT.

The CDR3 reads CASNRGGNNQPQHF. In nucleotides, the CDR3 is TGTGCCAGCAACAGGGGTGGAAACAATCAGCCCCAGCATTTT. V is TRBV19 and J is TRBJ1-5; 7 bases match TRBD1. The germline V gene encodes CDR1 LNHDA and CDR2 SQIVND (reference sequence). The ends lost 9 bases at V and 3 bases at J; junction bases unmatched: 8. This CDR3 contains 14 residues.

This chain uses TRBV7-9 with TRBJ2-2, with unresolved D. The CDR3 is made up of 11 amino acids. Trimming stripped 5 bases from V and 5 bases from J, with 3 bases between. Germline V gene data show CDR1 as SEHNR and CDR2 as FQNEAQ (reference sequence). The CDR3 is CASSQTGELFF. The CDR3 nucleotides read TGTGCCAGCAGCCAAACCGGGGAGCTGTTTTTT.

The CDR3 here is CASSGSGRSEQFF. CDR3 bases: TGTGCCAGCAGTGGAAGTGGGAGGTCTGAGCAGTTCTTC. V and J are TRBV27 and TRBJ2-1; D is possibly TRBD2 (6 bases). Trimming took 5 bases from V and 9 from J, leaving 14 bases between them. CDR3 length: 13 residues. Germline V lookup: CDR1 MNHEY, CDR2 SMNVEV (reference sequence).

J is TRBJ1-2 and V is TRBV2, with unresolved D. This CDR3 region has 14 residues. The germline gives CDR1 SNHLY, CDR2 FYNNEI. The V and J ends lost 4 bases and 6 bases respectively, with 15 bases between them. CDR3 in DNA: TGTGCCAGCAGTGTCTATTCGGGTGTCGATGGCTACACCTTC. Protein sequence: CASSVYSGVDGYTF.

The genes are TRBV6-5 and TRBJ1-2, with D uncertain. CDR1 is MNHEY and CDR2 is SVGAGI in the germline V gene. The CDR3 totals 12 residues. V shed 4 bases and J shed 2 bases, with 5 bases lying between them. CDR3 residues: CASSSENYGYTF. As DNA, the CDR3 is TGTGCCAGCAGTTCGGAGAACTATGGCTACACCTTC.

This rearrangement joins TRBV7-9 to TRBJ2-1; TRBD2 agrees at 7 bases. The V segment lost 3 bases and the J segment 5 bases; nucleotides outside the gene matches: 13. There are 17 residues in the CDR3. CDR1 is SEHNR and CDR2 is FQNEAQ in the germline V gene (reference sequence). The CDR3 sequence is CASSLAGEGPSHNEQFF. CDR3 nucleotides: TGTGCCAGCAGCTTGGCGGGGGAGGGCCCATCCCACAATGAGCAGTTCTTC.

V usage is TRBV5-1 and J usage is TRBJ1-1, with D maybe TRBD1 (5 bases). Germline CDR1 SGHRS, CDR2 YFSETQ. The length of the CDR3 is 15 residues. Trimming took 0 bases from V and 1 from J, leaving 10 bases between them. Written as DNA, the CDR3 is TGCGCCAGCAGCTTGGCCGGGGCCGCGAACACTGAAGCTTTCTTT. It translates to CASSLAGAANTEAFF.

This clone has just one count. The CDR3 sequence: CASSTYNSGANVLTF. The DNA of the CDR3 is TGTGCCAGCAGCACCTACAACTCTGGGGCCAACGTCCTGACTTTC. V usage is TRBV5-4 and J usage is TRBJ2-6, with D unresolved. The germline CDR1 and CDR2 sequences are SGHNT and YYREEE (reference sequence). This CDR3 is 15 amino acids long. V shed 4 bases and J shed 0 bases, with 8 bases lying between them. The full variable domain, its missing parts supplied by reference TRBV5-4 and TRBJ2-6, is ETGVTQSPTHLIKTRGQQVTLRCSSQSGHNTVSWYQQALGQGPQFIFQYYREEENGRGNFPPRFSGLQFPNYSSELNVNALELDDSALYLCASSTYNSGANVLTFGAGSRLTVL.

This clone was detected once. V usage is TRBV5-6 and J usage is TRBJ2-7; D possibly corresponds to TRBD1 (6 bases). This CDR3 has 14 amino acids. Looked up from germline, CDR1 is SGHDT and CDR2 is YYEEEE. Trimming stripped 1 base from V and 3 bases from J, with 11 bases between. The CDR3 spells CASSLRDTNYEQYF. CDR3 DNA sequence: TGTGCCAGCAGCTTGCGGGACACAAACTACGAGCAGTACTTC.

CDR3: CASSSDRGERNIQYF. CDR3 nucleotides: TGTGCCAGCAGCTCGGACAGGGGAGAGAGAAACATTCAGTACTTC. The chain is built from TRBV6-5 and TRBJ2-4, with 9 bases aligning to TRBD1. CDR1 and CDR2 (germline): MNHEY, SVGAGI. V lost 6 bases, J lost 6 bases, and 9 bases stayed unmatched. The CDR3 sequence is 15 residues long.

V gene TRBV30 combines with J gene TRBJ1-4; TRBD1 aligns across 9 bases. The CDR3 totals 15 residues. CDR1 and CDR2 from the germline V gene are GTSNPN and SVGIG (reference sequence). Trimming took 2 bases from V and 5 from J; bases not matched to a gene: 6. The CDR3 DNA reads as TGTGCCTGGAGTAGGCAGACAGGGGGAAATGAAAAACTGTTTTTT. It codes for CAWSRQTGGNEKLFF.